The 24 T cell receptor beta chains below all came from one sample that was sequenced in a study of T cell repertoires in cytomegalovirus infection. TCRdb reanalysed the reads using MiXCR and keeps one entry per CDR3 protein. The profile shows about 310,000 distinct CDR3 sequences, about 8.8% of them singletons. Sequenced sample: PBMCs. The origin of the receptors is a human donor in good health (CMV status not recorded). Some clones in this sample may be carry-over from other donors' samples.

The table lists this clonotype with many counts. The rearrangement uses TRBV28 and TRBJ2-7; tentatively, D is TRBD2 (6 bases). This CDR3 spans 12 amino acids. Trimming pared 4 bases from V and 6 bases from J, leaving 10 bases between. CDR1 MDHEN and CDR2 SYDVKM come from the germline V gene. The CDR3 DNA is TGTGCCAGCAGTTGGGGGGTAAGCGAGCAGTACGTC. Its translation is CASSWGVSEQYV.

This clonotype was seen ten or more times. V and J are TRBV7-2 and TRBJ2-3, with a possible D match to TRBD2 (7 bases). CDR3 size: 15 residues. The V end was cut by 5 bases, the J end by 6 bases, with 18 bases between. In germline, CDR1 is SGHTA, CDR2 FQGNSA. The CDR3 coding sequence is TGTGCCAGCAGCCCCCGGCGGGGGCCGGGGGATACGCAGTATTTT. This sequence encodes CASSPRRGPGDTQYF. Together with reference TRBV7-2 and TRBJ2-3, the CDR3 gives the full variable domain: GAGVSQSPSNKVTEKGKDVELRCDPISGHTALYWYRQSLGQGLEFLIYFQGNSAPDKSGLPSDRFSAERTGGSVSTLTIQRTQQEDSAVYLCASSPRRGPGDTQYFGPGTRLTVL.

This clonotype was counted many times. The chain employs TRBV2 and TRBJ2-3; D uncertain. V gave up 4 bases and J gave up 0 bases, with 8 bases separating them. The CDR3 has 14 residues. The germline V gene has CDR1 SNHLY and CDR2 FYNNEI. The DNA of the CDR3 is TGTGCCAGCAGTGCCACCGCTAGCACAGATACGCAGTATTTT. Translated, it gives CASSATASTDTQYF.

This clonotype was seen repeatedly, ten times or more. The chain links TRBV20-1 to TRBJ1-5; unclear D gene. Germline V CDR1 and CDR2: DFQATT, SNEGSKA (reference sequence). The CDR3 runs to 14 residues. The V end was cut by 3 bases, the J end by 3 bases, with 12 bases between. CDR3 loop: CSASNAGNNQPQHF. The DNA of the CDR3 is TGCAGTGCTAGTAACGCGGGGAACAATCAGCCCCAGCATTTT.

This clonotype was detected ten times or more. The DNA of the CDR3 is TGTGCCATCAGTGAGATGAACGAGCAGTACTTC. Its translation is CAISEMNEQYF. The V call is TRBV10-3, the J call TRBJ2-7, with no clear D. The CDR3 runs to 11 residues. CDR1 and CDR2 from the germline V gene are ENHRY and SYGVKD. V lost 2 bases and J 5 bases, leaving 4 bases between the germline ends.

Only a few counts were recorded for this clonotype. The chain combines TRBV6-6 with TRBJ1-5; D may be TRBD1 (6 bases). The CDR3 extends over 13 amino acids. V was cut by 7 bases and J by 7 bases, with 14 bases left in between. The germline CDR1 and CDR2 sequences are MNHNY and SVGAGI (reference sequence). In DNA, the CDR3 is TGTGCCAGCACCAAAGTAGGGGGACAGCCCCAGCATTTT. As protein: CASTKVGGQPQHF.

This clonotype was detected a few times. This chain joins TRBV5-1 and TRBJ2-2, with a tentative D call TRBD1 (6 bases). Trimming cost V 4 bases and J 3 bases, with 13 bases left between them. Germline V gives CDR1 SGHRS, CDR2 YFSETQ. The CDR3 runs 15 residues. DNA of the CDR3: TGCGCCAGCAGCCTTTACAGGGCCGACACCGGGGAGCTGTTTTTT. Translating gives CASSLYRADTGELFF.

This clonotype turned up a few times. Here the CDR3 DNA reads TGCAGTCATAACGGCGCACAGGGCACTGAAGCTTTCTTT. Translating it yields CSHNGAQGTEAFF. J is TRBJ1-1 and V is TRBV20-1, with D tentatively TRBD1 (6 bases). V lost 8 bases to trimming and J lost 4 bases, with 17 bases between them. This CDR3 region has 13 residues. Per germline, CDR1 DFQATT and CDR2 SNEGSKA (reference sequence).

There are a few counts of this clonotype. The chain couples TRBV10-3 to TRBJ2-5, with D possibly TRBD1 on 5 matching bases. The germline V gene encodes CDR1 ENHRY and CDR2 SYGVKD. The V gene lost 2 bases and the J gene lost 5 bases, with 6 bases spanning the gap. CDR3 length: 12 amino acids. CDR3 loop: CAISEGAETQYF. CDR3 DNA: TGTGCCATCAGTGAGGGGGCCGAGACCCAGTACTTC.

This clonotype showed up many times. A junction end diverges from the germline sequence, so it may reflect a read error. This chain joins TRBV7-4 and TRBJ2-3; 11 nucleotides agree with TRBD2. There are 14 residues in the CDR3. Germline V CDR1 and CDR2: SGHVT, SQSDAQ. DNA of the CDR3: TGTGCCAGCAGCGTAGCGGGGGGGCAAAATACGCAGTATTTT. This encodes CASSVAGGQNTQYF.

This clonotype came up many times. The rearrangement uses TRBV13 and TRBJ2-7; 7 bases are a match to TRBD1. CDR1 PRHDT and CDR2 FYEKMQ come from the germline V gene (reference sequence). Trimming cost V 3 bases and J 6 bases; bases outside gene matches: 8. This CDR3 is 14 amino acids long. The CDR3 bases are TGTGCCAGCAGCTTCGGGACAGCTATTGGCGAGCAGTACGTC. Encoded protein: CASSFGTAIGEQYV.

This chain joins TRBV7-9 and TRBJ1-1, with D uncertain. There are 13 residues in the CDR3. Germline V gene lookup returns CDR1 SEHNR and CDR2 FQNEAQ (reference sequence). Trimming left V 3 bases short and J 8 bases short, with 13 bases between. Here the CDR3 DNA reads TGTGCCAGCAGCTTTAATGCGGCATTAGAAGCTTTCTTT. Amino acid sequence: CASSFNAALEAFF.

This clonotype has a count of ten or more. V gene TRBV10-3 combines with J gene TRBJ1-2, with D unclear. V lost 3 bases to trimming and J lost 2 bases, with 19 bases between them. This CDR3 spans 17 amino acids. CDR1 and CDR2 (germline): ENHRY, SYGVKD. The chain's CDR3 is CAISESLLGVENYGYTF. The DNA for the CDR3 is TGTGCCATCAGTGAAAGTCTCCTAGGAGTGGAGAACTATGGCTACACCTTC.

In this sample, this clonotype turned up many times. The gene calls are TRBV7-9 and TRBJ2-5; 8 bases line up with TRBD1. Trimming took 1 base from V and 2 from J; bases not matched to a gene: 6. In germline, CDR1 is SEHNR, CDR2 FQNEAQ (reference sequence). The CDR3 has 16 amino acids. The CDR3 region is CASSLVGQGTQETQYF. Written as DNA, the CDR3 is TGTGCCAGCAGCTTAGTTGGACAGGGAACTCAAGAGACCCAGTACTTC.

This clonotype showed up many times. V is TRBV6-5 and J is TRBJ2-5, with D perhaps matching TRBD2 (6 bases). Germline values: CDR1 MNHEY, CDR2 SVGAGI. This CDR3 contains 15 residues. V lost 0 bases and J lost 5, with 13 bases in between. The CDR3 region has the DNA TGTGCCAGCAGTTACTCGAACCCCCGGGGGGAGACCCAGTACTTC. Its protein product is CASSYSNPRGETQYF.

In this sample, this clonotype turned up a few times. This chain links TRBV6-2 or TRBV6-3 with TRBJ1-1; D not resolved. V lost 10 bases and J lost 1, with 13 bases in between. Germline-derived CDR1 and CDR2 are MNHEY and SVGEGT. This CDR3 contains 13 residues. CDR3 amino acids: CATQLQANTEAFF. The CDR3 DNA reads as TGTGCCACCCAGTTACAAGCGAACACTGAAGCTTTCTTT.

V and J are TRBV3-1 and TRBJ1-2; TRBD1 is a possible D gene (6 bases). Germline V gene lookup returns CDR1 LGHDT and CDR2 YNNKEL (reference sequence). V was shortened by 4 bases and J by 2 bases, with 20 bases between the two germline ends. The CDR3 loop spans 17 amino acids. The CDR3 sequence: CASSRQALRGGNYGYTF. CDR3 bases: TGTGCCAGCAGCCGGCAAGCCCTTCGAGGGGGAAACTATGGCTACACCTTC. The variable domain in full, completed from reference TRBV3-1 and TRBJ1-2, reads DTAVSQTPKYLVTQMGNDKSIKCEQNLGHDTMYWYKQDSKKFLKIMFSYNNKELIINETVPNRFSPKSPDKAHLNLHINSLELGDSAVYFCASSRQALRGGNYGYTFGSGTRLTVV.

This clonotype was seen many times. In nucleotides, the CDR3 is TGCGCCAGCAGCTTATCAGGCGGCCAAAAACTGTTTTTT. Translation gives CASSLSGGQKLFF. The chain links TRBV5-1 to TRBJ1-4; no firm D call. Germline lookup yields CDR1 SGHRS and CDR2 YFSETQ. There are 13 residues in the CDR3. Trimming took 2 bases from V and 9 from J, leaving 11 bases between them.

This chain joins TRBV5-4 and TRBJ2-1; 13 positions match TRBD2. CDR3 size: 16 residues. V lost 4 bases, J lost 6 bases, and 7 bases stayed unmatched. Germline CDR1 and CDR2: SGHNT and YYREEE (reference sequence). Here the CDR3 reads CASSRSGTSGANEQFF. CDR3 bases: TGTGCCAGCAGCCGCTCCGGGACTAGCGGGGCCAATGAGCAGTTCTTC.

This clonotype was detected many times. The CDR3 sequence: CASSLRQGTDTQYF. The CDR3 region has the DNA TGTGCCAGCAGCTTAAGACAGGGAACAGATACGCAGTATTTT. This chain joins TRBV7-2 and TRBJ2-3; 7 bases fit TRBD1. The CDR3 has 14 amino acids. V shed 2 bases and J 3 bases; nucleotides not matched to a gene: 2. Germline V gives CDR1 SGHTA, CDR2 FQGNSA.

J is TRBJ1-1 and V is TRBV2; D is unclear. The V and J ends lost 3 bases and 1 base respectively, with 9 bases between them. CDR1 and CDR2 from the germline V gene are SNHLY and FYNNEI. There are 14 residues in the CDR3. The CDR3 DNA reads TGTGCCAGCAGTGACCAGACACGGAACACTGAAGCTTTCTTT. Encoded protein: CASSDQTRNTEAFF.

This clonotype showed up just a few times. The J gene is TRBJ2-1, the V gene TRBV6-1; tentative D call: TRBD1 (7 bases). Germline values: CDR1 MNHNS, CDR2 SASEGT. The ends were cut back, 5 bases at V and 6 bases at J, with 23 bases in the middle. CDR3 length: 17 residues. The CDR3 bases are TGTGCCAGCAGTCCTGGGGGGCAACAGGGGTTCGGCAATGAGCAGTTCTTC. Translating it yields CASSPGGQQGFGNEQFF.

This clonotype has a count of ten or more. The V and J genes are TRBV6-1 and TRBJ1-1; possible D gene TRBD1, 5 bases. Between the trimmed V and J ends, which lost 5 bases and 0 bases, there was a span of 10 bases. The CDR3 has 14 amino acids. CDR1 is MNHNS and CDR2 is SASEGT in the germline V gene. CDR3 in DNA: TGTGCCAGCAGTATCCGACAGCTGAACACTGAAGCTTTCTTT. It translates to CASSIRQLNTEAFF.

This rearrangement joins TRBV20-1 to TRBJ1-2; TRBD1 is a possible D gene (5 bases). This CDR3 region has 14 residues. CDR1 and CDR2 (germline): DFQATT, SNEGSKA (reference sequence). The V gene lost 1 base and the J gene lost 4 bases, with 13 bases spanning the gap. CDR3 bases: TGCAGTGCTAGAGCCGGGACGTCGATCTATGGCTACACCTTC. This encodes CSARAGTSIYGYTF.